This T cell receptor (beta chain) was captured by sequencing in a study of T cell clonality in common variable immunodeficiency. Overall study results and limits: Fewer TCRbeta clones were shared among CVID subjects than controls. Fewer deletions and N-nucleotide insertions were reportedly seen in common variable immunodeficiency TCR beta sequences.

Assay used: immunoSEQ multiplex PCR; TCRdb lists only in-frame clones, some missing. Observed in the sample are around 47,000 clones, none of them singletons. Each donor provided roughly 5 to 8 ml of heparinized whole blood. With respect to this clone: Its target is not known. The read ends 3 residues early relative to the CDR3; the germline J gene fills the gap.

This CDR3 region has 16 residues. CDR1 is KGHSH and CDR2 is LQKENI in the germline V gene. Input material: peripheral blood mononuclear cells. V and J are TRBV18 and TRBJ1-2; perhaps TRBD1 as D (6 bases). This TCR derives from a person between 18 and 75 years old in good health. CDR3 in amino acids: CASSPARVGGADDYTF. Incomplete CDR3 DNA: TGTGCCAGCTCACCAGCTCGGGTCGGGGGGGCTGATGAC.